This TCR beta chain emerged from a study of blood T cell repertoires in COVID-19. Trimming removed 9 bases at V and 0 bases at J, with 9 bases between. The CDR3 covers 13 residues. The germline CDR1 and CDR2 sequences are MNHEY and SVGAGI. In this sample, this clone turned up once. Data came from immunoSEQ multiplex PCR; TCRdb stores just in-frame clones and leaves some out. The sample shows 300,000 or so clones, 86% of them seen only once. The sample taken for sequencing was PBMCs or T cells enriched from blood (not recorded which). The receptor's source is a woman aged 18-29 years who had recovered from COVID-19. J is TRBJ1-5 and V is TRBV6-5; no reliable D call. CDR3 in DNA: TGTGCCAGTGCAGATAATAGCAATCAGCCCCAGCATTTT. The encoded protein is CASADNSNQPQHF.